This TCR beta chain was sequenced in a study of untreated major depressive disorder. TCRdb's copy holds only in-frame clones and misses some; the assay was immunoSEQ multiplex PCR. This table has 10,000 to 15,000 clones, nearly 95% appearing once. The CDR3 contains 12 residues. V shed 1 base and J shed 2 bases, with 1 base lying between them. The germline gives CDR1 MNHNY, CDR2 SVGAGI (reference sequence). Comments on this clone: Antigen specificity is unknown.

Participants were all of European descent. Among patients, depression was moderate to severe. Findings and limits, study-wide: Sequencing comparisons covered only three preselected Vbeta families. CD4+ T cells from depressed patients used TRBV05-01 (Vbeta 5.1) more often than controls.

V gene TRBV6-6 combines with J gene TRBJ2-3; D unclear. The sequencing sample was made of CD4+ T cells from PBMCs. This receptor was obtained from a man under 40 with major depressive disorder. The CDR3 sequence: CASSYFTDTQYF. DNA for the CDR3: TGTGCCAGCAGTTACTTCACAGATACGCAGTATTTT.